Described below is a single T cell receptor beta chain sequence and its context. Source study methods: Estimation of nucleated cell counts relied on the amplification of reference gene primers. The method was immunoSEQ multiplex PCR; TCRdb's version includes in-frame clones alone and lacks a portion of them. The V and J calls and clone size were taken over from that table, and D and trimming were inferred from the DNA. The table includes about 210,000 clones, approximately 86% detected once. The data are from a study of blood T cell repertoires in COVID-19. Background on the study: Some COVID-19 samples were acute and others convalescent; all came from the United States, Italy and Spain. Nucleic acid was either cDNA or gDNA, and it came from T cells, B-cell-depleted T cells, or PBMCs.

Losses at the gene ends were 6 bases for V and 5 bases for J; bases not matched to a gene: 12. The CDR3 totals 16 residues. Germline V gene data show CDR1 as KGHSH and CDR2 as LQKENI. The source is a middle-aged man with acute or convalescent COVID-19. Input material: peripheral blood. The V and J genes are TRBV18 and TRBJ1-2, with 10 bases identical to TRBD1. The CDR3 DNA follows: TGTGCCAGCTCTCGCGAGACAGGGGGCACGGGATATGGCTACACCTTC. Encoded protein: CASSRETGGTGYGYTF.